This T cell receptor (beta chain) was observed in a study of T cells after somatic rescue of genetic block (dated by TCRdb to about 2020). Broadly, across the study: The study assessed how robust, over the long term, a T-cell system was when the system had developed through somatic rescue of a genetic block in T-cell development.

Preparation of the library involved the immunoSEQ multiplex PCR assay. As stored in TCRdb, this immuneACCESS dataset retains in-frame rearrangements with V and J assigned. A fraction of the clones does not appear; measured against another copy, unresolved V genes explain less than half of the discrepancy, and the remainder lacks a known reason. The sample has about 13,000 clones on record, about 69% of them singletons. 15% to 20% of the sample is in the top ten clones. V is pared back by 2 bases and J by 3 bases, with 10 bases lying between the germline termini. From the germline V gene, CDR1 is MNHEY and CDR2 is SVGAGI. The CDR3 holds 14 amino acids from the cysteine to the phenylalanine. Here the CDR3 DNA is all that survives: 42 bases in frame from base 1. As regards this clone: Its antigen is still unknown. One base away there is no much larger clone; base qualities are not given.

The source of this sequence is a boy aged 5-17 years. The chain joins TRBV6-5 to TRBJ1-2; no D gene can be assigned with confidence. Input material: peripheral blood mononuclear cells (PBMCs). The DNA sequence reads TGTGCCAGCAGTTACAGGAGGCGGGACTATGGCTACACCTTC. Translated, it gives CASSYRRRDYGYTF.